One sample yielded the 9 T cell receptor beta chains listed below, sequenced in a study of Ad26.COV2.S vaccination and SARS-CoV-2 variants. Profiling relied on immunoSEQ multiplex PCR, and the TCRdb table lists in-frame clones only, not all of them. The sample includes 300,000 to 350,000 clones, 85% to 90% of them seen just once. Treatment denoted: roughly 19 received Ad26.COV2.S at low or high dose, single or two shots; about 5 received placebo; per-sample allocation not given. Collection of samples fell on day 63 after the first vaccine or placebo injection. The specimen was peripheral blood, collected in a trial of Ad26.COV2.S vaccine versus placebo. The receptors were gathered from a person between 18 and 65 years old who received the Ad26.COV2.S COVID-19 vaccine or a placebo.

V is TRBV29-1 and J is TRBJ1-1, with D perhaps matching TRBD1 (6 bases). Germline lookup yields CDR1 SQVTM and CDR2 ANQGSEA. V shed 6 bases and J shed 2 bases, with 13 bases lying between them. The CDR3 length is 13 residues. The CDR3, as DNA: TGCAGCGTCAACAGGGTGTTAAACACTGAAGCTTTCTTT. Its translation: CSVNRVLNTEAFF.

The rearrangement uses TRBV7-9 and TRBJ2-5, with D possibly matching TRBD1 (6 bases). This CDR3 region has 15 residues. Trimming removed 4 bases from V and 1 base from J, with 13 bases in between. The germline CDR1 and CDR2 sequences are SEHNR and FQNEAQ (reference sequence). CDR3 region: CASSSPDRAQETQYF. The CDR3 DNA is TGTGCCAGCAGCTCGCCGGACAGAGCCCAAGAGACCCAGTACTTC.

This chain links TRBV11-3 with TRBJ2-1; D possibly corresponds to TRBD2 (7 bases). Germline-derived CDR1 and CDR2 are SGHNT and YENEEA. V lost 5 bases to trimming and J lost 5 bases, with 13 bases between them. CDR3 size: 14 residues. The CDR3 is CASSRTRGNNEQFF. CDR3 nucleotide sequence: TGTGCCAGCAGCCGGACTAGGGGGAACAATGAGCAGTTCTTC.

The rearrangement links TRBV30 to TRBJ1-2; no clear D gene. Germline V CDR1 and CDR2: GTSNPN, SVGIG (reference sequence). V lost 2 bases to trimming and J lost 1 base, with 14 bases between them. The CDR3 is 15 amino acids. CDR3 protein: CAWSRAVGINYGYTF. As DNA, the CDR3 is TGTGCCTGGAGTCGCGCGGTAGGGATTAACTATGGCTACACCTTC.

The chain has TRBV9 and TRBJ1-5; the D gene is possibly TRBD1 (6 bases). Germline V gives CDR1 SGDLS, CDR2 YYNGEE. The ends were cut back, 0 bases at V and 2 bases at J, with 9 bases in the middle. The length of the CDR3 is 15 residues. This CDR3 is CASSVGGARNQPQHF. The CDR3 DNA follows: TGTGCCAGCAGCGTAGGGGGGGCGCGCAATCAGCCCCAGCATTTT.

The V call is TRBV15, the J call TRBJ2-5; TRBD2 is a possible D gene (6 bases). Trimming removed 4 bases at V and 3 bases at J, with 12 bases between. Germline loops: CDR1 LNHNV, CDR2 YYDKDF (reference sequence). This CDR3 region has 14 residues. In DNA form, the CDR3 reads TGTGCCACCAGCACGGGACTGGCCGAAGAGACCCAGTACTTC. Translation gives CATSTGLAEETQYF.

The chain has TRBV6-1 and TRBJ2-3; possibly TRBD2 for D (5 bases). CDR3 length equals 16 residues. V gave up 1 base and J gave up 2 bases, with 13 bases separating them. The V gene's germline CDR1 is MNHNS and CDR2 SASEGT. CDR3 region: CASSEEWRWDTDTQYF. The CDR3 DNA reads as TGTGCCAGCAGTGAAGAATGGAGGTGGGACACAGATACGCAGTATTTT.

The chain employs TRBV27 and TRBJ2-1; D is possibly TRBD2 (7 bases). This CDR3 is built from 16 residues. Between the trimmed V and J ends, which lost 2 bases and 7 bases, there was a span of 18 bases. Germline assignment: CDR1 MNHEY and CDR2 SMNVEV (reference sequence). CDR3 amino acids: CASSLKPGGGFNEQFF. The CDR3 DNA is TGTGCCAGCAGTTTAAAACCGGGGGGCGGTTTTAATGAGCAGTTCTTC.

This chain joins TRBV6-5 and TRBJ1-2, with D unclear. Germline CDR1 reads MNHEY; CDR2 reads SVGAGI. The CDR3 has 13 amino acids. V was shortened by 8 bases and J by 0 bases, with 10 bases between the two germline ends. The CDR3 sequence is CASSTATNYGYTF. The CDR3, as DNA: TGTGCCAGCTCAACAGCCACTAACTATGGCTACACCTTC.